This record covers a single T cell receptor beta chain. Its antigen is as yet unknown. The data are from a study of graft-versus-host responses after intestinal transplantation. Study information: Isolated intestinal, liver-intestinal, or multivisceral transplants had been given to the recipients. Recipients uniformly received anti-thymocyte globulin induction, followed by tacrolimus and steroids for about 3 years.

Germline values: CDR1 SGHTA, CDR2 FQGTGA. V was clipped by 2 bases and J by 1 base, with 6 bases between them. The CDR3 runs to 13 residues. Study results and caveats: Allograft clonal ratios (graft-versus-host to host-versus-graft) were high in patients who had graft-donor T cell macrochimerism. GvH clones were identified in recipient marrow, with some first appearing in ileum or blood.

Using immunoSEQ multiplex PCR, the repertoire was profiled, and TCRdb retains in-frame clones only, with some absent. The data hold 130,000 to 150,000 clones, with nearly 95% observed a single time. The V and J genes are TRBV7-3 and TRBJ2-7; no clear D gene. The starting material was unstimulated CD4+ T cells sorted from spleen or lymph node cells, obtained before intestinal transplant. This TCR was sampled from a human donor who received an intestinal transplant. The CDR3 spells CASSLRLSYEQYF. In DNA form, the CDR3 reads TGTGCCAGCAGCTTACGGCTTTCCTACGAGCAGTACTTC. The variable domain in full, with the rest retrieved from reference TRBV7-3 and TRBJ2-7, is GAGVSQTPSNKVTEKGKYVELRCDPISGHTALYWYRQSLGQGPEFLIYFQGTGAADDSGLPNDRFFAVRPEGSVSTLKIQRTERGDSAVYLCASSLRLSYEQYFGPGTRLTVT.